The entry below describes one TCR beta chain. This table comes from immunoSEQ multiplex PCR, and its TCRdb copy is limited to in-frame clones, with some not included. The sample comprises about 29,000 clones, roughly 87% of which are singletons, and more than 9% rests with the top ten. Germline CDR1 and CDR2: SGHAT and FQDESV (reference sequence). Deletions cut 5 bases from V and 7 bases from J, with 14 bases between. This CDR3 region has 14 residues. This entry belongs to a study of blood T cell repertoires in COVID-19. Overall study: Both acute and convalescent COVID-19 samples were obtained from the United States, Italy and Spain. Nucleic acid was either cDNA or gDNA, and it came from T cells, B-cell-depleted T cells, or PBMCs.

The chain recombines TRBV11-1 with TRBJ2-2, with D perhaps matching TRBD1 (5 bases). Sequenced sample: peripheral blood. The receptor was derived from a human donor in a cohort sampled during active COVID-19. The CDR3 DNA follows: TGTGCCAGCAGCGGCTGGGGCGACGGCGGGGAGCTGTTTTTT. This codes for CASSGWGDGGELFF.